This T cell receptor (beta chain) appears in the sequencing data of a study of T-cell reconstitution after alpha-beta-depleted transplantation in children. Looked up from germline, CDR1 is GTSNPN and CDR2 is SVGIG (reference sequence). V was trimmed by 3 bases and J by 0 bases, leaving 12 bases between them. This CDR3 is built from 15 residues. A TCRbeta library incorporating unique molecular identifiers was prepared. TCRdb analysed the PCR reads with MiXCR anew, one entry per CDR3 protein. This table has approximately 200,000 distinct CDR3 sequences, more than 14% appearing once. This clonotype was observed at least ten times.

The V call is TRBV30, the J call TRBJ1-3; weak D call: TRBD1 (6 bases). This sequence originates from a human donor who donated a stem cell graft to a child with acute lymphoblastic leukemia. Sequenced here: PBMCs from the stem cell graft donor, sampled from the stem cell graft. CDR3 region: CAWRGQLSSGNTIYF. In DNA, the CDR3 is TGTGCCTGGAGGGGACAATTATCCTCTGGAAACACCATATATTTT.